This entry describes one T cell receptor beta chain. This CDR3 has 13 residues. V lost 8 bases to trimming and J lost 1 base, with 11 bases between them. These data belong to a study of blood T cell repertoires in COVID-19. Method: immunoSEQ multiplex PCR; TCRdb's copy keeps in-frame clones and lacks some. Among more than 150,000 clones listed, around 73% were seen once. The material sequenced was PBMCs or T cells enriched from blood (not recorded which). The V gene is TRBV12-3 or TRBV12-4, the J gene TRBJ2-5; D not certain. The TCR comes from a woman aged 50 to 60 who had recovered from COVID-19. In nucleotides, the CDR3 is TGTGCCAGCGCCATTCGGTCCCAAGAGACCCAGTACTTC. Protein product: CASAIRSQETQYF.